The 18 T cell receptor beta chains reported below all come from one sample, sequenced in a study of T cells after yellow fever vaccination. From the 5' RACE reads, TCRdb called clonotypes with MiXCR, one entry per CDR3 protein. This table has tens of thousands of distinct CDR3 sequences, approximately 7.4% appearing once. The sequences come from CD8+ T cells sorted from PBMCs, collected 15 days after the yellow fever booster vaccination. These receptors were collected from a man aged 30 to 45 who received the YFV17D yellow fever vaccine.

This clonotype has at least ten counts. The V call is TRBV27, the J call TRBJ1-4, with 8 bases that match TRBD1. This CDR3 has 14 residues. Unmatched junction bases numbered 8, after V lost 6 bases and J lost 8 bases. The germline CDR1 and CDR2 sequences are MNHEY and SMNVEV (reference sequence). This CDR3 reads CASRSDRDREKLFF. DNA of the CDR3: TGTGCCAGCAGGTCGGACAGGGATCGGGAAAAACTGTTTTTT.

This clonotype was found many times. V gene TRBV20-1 combines with J gene TRBJ2-7; no firm D call. V shed 4 bases and J shed 0 bases, with 13 bases lying between them. CDR3 length equals 14 residues. Per germline, CDR1 DFQATT and CDR2 SNEGSKA (reference sequence). CDR3: CSAKDGLSSYEQYF. CDR3 sequence (DNA): TGCAGTGCTAAGGACGGTCTGAGCTCCTACGAGCAGTACTTC.

In this sample, this clonotype turned up many times. The genes are TRBV11-2 and TRBJ2-7; 7 bases match TRBD2. Germline CDR1 reads SGHAT; CDR2 reads FQNNGV. The J segment lost 2 bases and the V segment lost 1 base, leaving 5 bases of the junction unmatched. The CDR3 runs 15 residues. The CDR3 sequence is CASSLAASGTYEQYF. The CDR3 DNA reads as TGTGCCAGCAGCTTAGCGGCTAGCGGAACCTACGAGCAGTACTTC.

This clonotype was seen repeatedly, ten times or more. At one of its ends the junction is not consistent with the germline gene, which may arise from a read error. The chain employs TRBV4-2 and TRBJ2-2, with D unclear. The CDR3 is 15 residues long. CDR1 LGHNA and CDR2 YNFKEQ come from the germline V gene. CDR3 amino acids: CASNQESSWTGELFF. Here the CDR3 DNA reads TGTGCCAGCAACCAAGAGTCCAGTTGGACCGGGGAGCTGTTTTTT.

This clonotype was observed many times. The V gene is TRBV7-2, the J gene TRBJ2-3; weak D call: TRBD2 (6 bases). Germline lookup yields CDR1 SGHTA and CDR2 FQGNSA. Trimming left V 1 base short and J 6 bases short, with 14 bases between. This CDR3 has 15 residues. CDR3 protein: CASSLGFGSRDTQYF. The CDR3 DNA reads TGTGCCAGCAGCTTAGGGTTCGGGAGTAGGGATACGCAGTATTTT.

This clonotype was seen ten or more times. This chain connects TRBV20-1 to TRBJ1-4; no reliable D call. Germline V gene data show CDR1 as DFQATT and CDR2 as SNEGSKA (reference sequence). Trimming pared 3 bases from V and 0 bases from J, leaving 14 bases between. The CDR3 consists of 16 residues. The CDR3, as DNA: TGCAGTGCTAGTCTCTCTTGGGTTGCAACTAATGAAAAACTGTTTTTT. Protein product: CSASLSWVATNEKLFF.

This clonotype was counted ten times or more. The chain employs TRBV29-1 and TRBJ2-1; possibly TRBD2 for D (6 bases). Germline V gene data show CDR1 as SQVTM and CDR2 as ANQGSEA. With 7 bases removed from V and 8 bases from J, the gap between germline ends came to 18 bases. This CDR3 has 13 amino acids. In nucleotides, the CDR3 is TGCAGCGAGTTTGGGCGGACGGGGGATGAGCAGTTCTTC. Translated: CSEFGRTGDEQFF.

This clonotype was seen at least ten times. V is TRBV7-9 and J is TRBJ2-7, with D unclear. From germline, CDR1 is SEHNR and CDR2 FQNEAQ (reference sequence). The CDR3 length is 13 residues. V lost 1 base and J 5 bases, leaving 9 bases between the germline ends. The CDR3 here is CASSLGVGNEQYF. The CDR3 DNA follows: TGTGCCAGCAGCTTAGGTGTAGGAAACGAGCAGTACTTC.

This clonotype showed up many times. The chain is built from TRBV10-3 and TRBJ1-2; D unclear. The germline gives CDR1 ENHRY, CDR2 SYGVKD. V lost 2 bases and J lost 6, with 10 bases in between. This CDR3 has 13 amino acids. CDR3 region: CAISEGIIDGYTF. In DNA, the CDR3 is TGTGCCATCAGTGAGGGGATAATAGATGGCTACACCTTC.

This clonotype was detected ten times or more. The chain uses TRBV27 and TRBJ2-1; D ambiguous. V gave up 7 bases and J gave up 10 bases, with 17 bases separating them. The CDR3 spans 13 residues. Germline V CDR1 and CDR2: MNHEY, SMNVEV (reference sequence). The chain's CDR3 is CASMASPAREQFF. The DNA of the CDR3 is TGTGCCAGCATGGCATCTCCCGCACGGGAGCAGTTCTTC.

This clonotype has a count of ten or more. The J gene is TRBJ2-3, the V gene TRBV27; TRBD2 matches at 9 bases. The CDR3 loop spans 16 amino acids. Trimming at V came to 7 bases and at J to 10 bases, leaving 18 bases not matched to a gene. Looked up from germline, CDR1 is MNHEY and CDR2 is SMNVEV (reference sequence). The CDR3 here is CASTSLESGRLKAQYF. As DNA, the CDR3 is TGTGCCAGCACCTCATTAGAGAGCGGGAGGCTGAAGGCGCAGTATTTT.

This clonotype was seen repeatedly, ten times or more. J is TRBJ1-2 and V is TRBV9; 7 bases are a match to TRBD1. The CDR3 extends over 13 amino acids. V trimming: 3 bases; J trimming: 3 bases; junction bases outside the gene matches: 2. CDR1 is SGDLS, CDR2 YYNGEE, per germline. The CDR3 bases are TGTGCCAGCAGCGGGGACAGCTACTATGGCTACACCTTC. It is translated as CASSGDSYYGYTF.

This clonotype was seen at least ten times. V gene TRBV27 combines with J gene TRBJ2-7, with D perhaps TRBD1 (5 bases). Trimming cost V 0 bases and J 6 bases, with 9 bases left between them. Germline V gene lookup returns CDR1 MNHEY and CDR2 SMNVEV (reference sequence). CDR3 size: 13 residues. The CDR3 sequence: CASSLSRAREQYF. The CDR3 nucleotides read TGTGCCAGCAGTTTATCCAGGGCCCGCGAGCAGTACTTC.

This clonotype has a count of ten or more. The chain employs TRBV7-8 and TRBJ1-1; D gene unclear. V was clipped by 5 bases and J by 1 base, with 11 bases between them. The CDR3 length is 14 residues. Per germline, CDR1 SGHVS and CDR2 FQNEAQ. CDR3 amino acids: CASSKRETNTEAFF. The CDR3 region has the DNA TGTGCCAGCAGCAAAAGGGAGACGAACACTGAAGCTTTCTTT.

This clonotype was seen a handful of times. This sequence joins TRBV9 and TRBJ2-7; a possible D gene is TRBD1 (6 bases). This CDR3 has 16 residues. Trimming left V 0 bases short and J 5 bases short, with 18 bases between. The germline V gene encodes CDR1 SGDLS and CDR2 YYNGEE. The CDR3 region has the DNA TGTGCCAGCAGCGTAGCCCGACAGGACCCGTCGGACGAGCAGTACTTC. The encoded protein is CASSVARQDPSDEQYF.

This clonotype was recorded at least ten times. This sequence joins TRBV6-2 or TRBV6-3 and TRBJ2-3, with D unclear. V was shortened by 1 base and J by 3 bases, with 26 bases between the two germline ends. The CDR3 runs to 20 residues. Germline CDR1 reads MNHEY; CDR2 reads SVGEGT. CDR3 in DNA: TGTGCCAGCAGTTACTTGGTTGGATCTATAAGGGTAGTTGGAACAGATACGCAGTATTTT. Its translation: CASSYLVGSIRVVGTDTQYF.

There are a few counts of this clonotype. V is TRBV27 and J is TRBJ2-6; D not resolved. Trimming removed 6 bases from V and 0 bases from J, with 6 bases in between. The CDR3 is made up of 14 amino acids. Per the germline V gene, CDR1 is MNHEY and CDR2 is SMNVEV (reference sequence). CDR3 sequence: CASSSLSGANVLTF. Written as DNA, the CDR3 is TGTGCCAGCAGCTCCCTCTCTGGGGCCAACGTCCTGACTTTC.

Many counts were recorded for this clonotype. The V gene is TRBV18, the J gene TRBJ1-1, with D possibly being TRBD1 (5 bases). The V end lost 3 bases, the J end lost 7 bases, and 12 bases lay between the germline ends. CDR1 and CDR2 (germline): KGHSH, LQKENI. This CDR3 spans 13 amino acids. CDR3 loop: CASSPSPTGEAFF. CDR3 sequence (DNA): TGTGCCAGCTCACCTTCACCCACAGGTGAAGCTTTCTTT.